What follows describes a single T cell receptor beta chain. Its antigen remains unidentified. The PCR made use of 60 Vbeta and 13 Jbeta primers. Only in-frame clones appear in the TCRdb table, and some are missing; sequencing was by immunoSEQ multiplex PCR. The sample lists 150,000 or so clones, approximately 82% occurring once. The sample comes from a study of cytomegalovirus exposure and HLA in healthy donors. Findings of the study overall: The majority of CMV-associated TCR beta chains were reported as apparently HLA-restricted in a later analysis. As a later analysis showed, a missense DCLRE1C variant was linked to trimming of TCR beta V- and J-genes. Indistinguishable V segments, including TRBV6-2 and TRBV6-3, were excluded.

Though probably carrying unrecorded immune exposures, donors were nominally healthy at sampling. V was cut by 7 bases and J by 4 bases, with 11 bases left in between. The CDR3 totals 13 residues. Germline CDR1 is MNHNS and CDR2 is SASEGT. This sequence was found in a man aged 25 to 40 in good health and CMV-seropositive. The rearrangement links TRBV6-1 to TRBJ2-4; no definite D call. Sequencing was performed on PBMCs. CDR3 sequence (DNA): TGTGCCAGCATCTCGAGTTCAAAAAACATTCAGTACTTC. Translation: CASISSSKNIQYF.